This note documents a single T cell receptor beta chain sequence. Its antigen is undetermined. The CDR3 extends over 13 amino acids. V lost 5 bases, J lost 7 bases, and 5 bases stayed unmatched. CDR1 and CDR2 (germline): SEHNR, FQNEAQ (reference sequence). The data are from a study of blood T cells in healthy people across ages. The use of a sample-barcoded 5' primer and a J-beta primer mix characterized a second PCR of roughly 6 to 11 cycles. TCRdb processed the 5' RACE reads anew with MiXCR; each CDR3 protein has one entry. The data contain more than 650,000 distinct CDR3 sequences, 22% of them singletons. Notes on the study in general: Across the age range, TCR beta diversity per million T cells fell in a roughly linear way.

This TCR was recovered from a man between 65 and 85 years old in good health. The V call is TRBV7-9, the J call TRBJ2-3; the match to TRBD1 covers 8 bases. Sequencing input: blood. The CDR3 spells CASSRGQVNTQYF. The DNA for the CDR3 is TGTGCCAGCAGCCGGGGACAGGTCAATACGCAGTATTTT. The whole variable domain, filled in from reference TRBV7-9 and TRBJ2-3, reads DTGVSQNPRHKITKRGQNVTFRCDPISEHNRLYWYRQTLGQGPEFLTYFQNEAQLEKSRLLSDRFSAERPKGSFSTLEIQRTEQGDSAMYLCASSRGQVNTQYFGPGTRLTVL.